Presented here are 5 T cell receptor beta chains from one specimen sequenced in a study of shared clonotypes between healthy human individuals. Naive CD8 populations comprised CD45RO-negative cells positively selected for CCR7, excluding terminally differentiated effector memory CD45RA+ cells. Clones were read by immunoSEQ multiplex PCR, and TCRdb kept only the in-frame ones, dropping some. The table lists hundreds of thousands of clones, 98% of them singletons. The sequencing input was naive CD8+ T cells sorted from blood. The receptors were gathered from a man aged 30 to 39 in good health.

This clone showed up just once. The CDR3 DNA is TGTGCCAGTAGCCAAATAGGACAGGAGGGCGAGCAGTACTTC. It encodes CASSQIGQEGEQYF. The gene calls are TRBV19 and TRBJ2-7; perhaps TRBD1 as D (7 bases). V dropped 6 bases and J dropped 6 bases, with 18 bases sitting between them. The length of the CDR3 is 14 residues. In germline, CDR1 is LNHDA, CDR2 SQIVND (reference sequence).

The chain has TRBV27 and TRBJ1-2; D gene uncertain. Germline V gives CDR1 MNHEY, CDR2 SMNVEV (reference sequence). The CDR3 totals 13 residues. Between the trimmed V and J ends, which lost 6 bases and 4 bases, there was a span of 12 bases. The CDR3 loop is CASSLSGSYGYTF. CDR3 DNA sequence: TGTGCCAGCAGCCTCTCCGGCTCCTATGGCTACACCTTC.

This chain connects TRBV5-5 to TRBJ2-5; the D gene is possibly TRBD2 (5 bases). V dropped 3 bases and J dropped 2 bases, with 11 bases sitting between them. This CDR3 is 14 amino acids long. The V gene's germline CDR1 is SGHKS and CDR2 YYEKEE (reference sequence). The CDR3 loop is CASSSATKQETQYF. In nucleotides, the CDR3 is TGTGCCAGCAGCTCGGCGACTAAGCAAGAGACCCAGTACTTC.

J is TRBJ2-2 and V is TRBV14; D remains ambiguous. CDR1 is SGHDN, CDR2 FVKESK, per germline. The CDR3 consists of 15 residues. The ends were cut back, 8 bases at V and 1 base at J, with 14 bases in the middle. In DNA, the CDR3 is TGTGCCAGCTCTCCCCTGTGGCAGAACACCGGGGAGCTGTTTTTT. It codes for CASSPLWQNTGELFF. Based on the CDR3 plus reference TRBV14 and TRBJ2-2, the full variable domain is EAGVTQFPSHSVIEKGQTVTLRCDPISGHDNLYWYRRVMGKEIKFLLHFVKESKQDESGMPNNRFLAERTGGTYSTLKVQPAELEDSGVYFCASSPLWQNTGELFFGEGSRLTVL.

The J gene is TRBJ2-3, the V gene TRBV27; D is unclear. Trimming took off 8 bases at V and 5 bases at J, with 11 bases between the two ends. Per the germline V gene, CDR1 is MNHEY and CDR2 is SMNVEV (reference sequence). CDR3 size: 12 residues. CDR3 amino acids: CASGWGRDTQYF. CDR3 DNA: TGTGCCAGCGGGTGGGGAAGAGATACGCAGTATTTT.